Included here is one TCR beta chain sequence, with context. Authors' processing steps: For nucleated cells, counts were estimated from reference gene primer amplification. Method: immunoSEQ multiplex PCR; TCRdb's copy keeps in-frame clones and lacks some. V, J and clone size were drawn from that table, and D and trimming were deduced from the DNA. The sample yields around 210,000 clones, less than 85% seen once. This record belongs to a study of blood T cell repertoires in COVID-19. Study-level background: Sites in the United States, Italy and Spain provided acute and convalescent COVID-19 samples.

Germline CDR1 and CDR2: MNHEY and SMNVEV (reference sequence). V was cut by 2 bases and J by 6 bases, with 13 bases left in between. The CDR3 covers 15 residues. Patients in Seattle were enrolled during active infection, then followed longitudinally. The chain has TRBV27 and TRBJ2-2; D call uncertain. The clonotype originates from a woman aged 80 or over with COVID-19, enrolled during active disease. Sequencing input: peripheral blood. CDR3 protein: CASSLNPARSGELFF. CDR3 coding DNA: TGTGCCAGCAGTTTAAATCCGGCTAGATCCGGGGAGCTGTTTTTT.